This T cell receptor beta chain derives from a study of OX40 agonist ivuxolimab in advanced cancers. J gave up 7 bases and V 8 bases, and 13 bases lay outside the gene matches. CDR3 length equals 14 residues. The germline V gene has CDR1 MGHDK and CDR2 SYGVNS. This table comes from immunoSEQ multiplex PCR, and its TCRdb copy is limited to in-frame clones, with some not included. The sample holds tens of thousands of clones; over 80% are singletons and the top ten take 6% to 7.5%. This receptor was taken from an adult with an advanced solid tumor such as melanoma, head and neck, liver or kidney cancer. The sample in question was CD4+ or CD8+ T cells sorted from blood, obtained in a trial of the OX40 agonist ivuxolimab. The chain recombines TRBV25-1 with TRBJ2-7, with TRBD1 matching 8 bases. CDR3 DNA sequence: TGTGCCAGCCATCCCAGGGGGCCTCCACGGGAGCAGTACTTC. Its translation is CASHPRGPPREQYF.